This T cell receptor beta chain was identified in a study of blood T cell repertoires in COVID-19. The germline gives CDR1 SQVTM, CDR2 ANQGSEA. V dropped 3 bases and J dropped 4 bases, with 16 bases sitting between them. This CDR3 spans 15 amino acids. Generated by immunoSEQ multiplex PCR, the TCRdb table keeps only in-frame clones and is missing some. The table includes some 460,000 clones, approximately 90% detected once. In Cohort 3, a recovered donor had either two negative PCRs, clearance, or symptom resolution. This sequence joins TRBV29-1 and TRBJ2-1, with D possibly being TRBD2 (7 bases). This receptor was identified in a woman between 18 and 29 years old who had recovered from COVID-19. The sequencing sample was made of PBMCs or T cells enriched from blood (not recorded which). The CDR3 DNA reads TGCAGCGTTGAGGGGGGGGCGCTACCATACAATGAGCAGTTCTTC. Protein sequence: CSVEGGALPYNEQFF.